This T cell receptor (beta chain) is drawn from a study of T cells in narcolepsy. Study context: Healthy controls were enrolled alongside patients with narcolepsy type 1 or type 2. The study, taken as a whole, reports: Reportedly, autoreactive clonotypes were serially detected in patients' blood but not controls'.

Comments on this clone: Its matching antigen is unknown.

Assay: immunoSEQ multiplex PCR; the TCRdb copy retains only in-frame clones and omits some. This table holds about 22,000 clones, about 81% found once. The CDR3 has 16 residues. Trimming removed 3 bases at V and 0 bases at J, with 11 bases between. Per the germline V gene, CDR1 is KGHSH and CDR2 is LQKENI. The sequenced sample consisted of memory (CD45RA-) CD4+ T cells from blood. The sequence was obtained from a human donor in good health. This chain joins TRBV18 and TRBJ1-4, with D possibly TRBD1 on 5 matching bases. CDR3 loop: CASSPQGSATNEKLFF. The CDR3 coding sequence is TGTGCCAGCTCACCCCAGGGTTCCGCAACTAATGAAAAACTGTTTTTT.